The sequence of this T cell receptor beta chain was determined in a study of neurological immune-mediated disorders. In its sample, this clonotype was seen many times. TCRdb reprocessed the 5' RACE reads via MiXCR and lists one record per CDR3 protein. The repertoire consists of around 30,000 distinct CDR3 sequences, with more than 2% occurring once and the leading ten covering 2.3%. Trimming took 1 base from V and 0 from J; bases not matched to a gene: 6. There are 17 residues in the CDR3. CDR1 and CDR2 (germline): DFQATT, SNEGSKA (reference sequence). The source material was PBMCs. This chain connects TRBV20-1 to TRBJ2-2; 9 nucleotides align to TRBD2. The origin of this receptor is a woman in her 50s with multiple sclerosis. CDR3 in amino acids: CSARGVAGAANTGELFF. DNA of the CDR3: TGCAGTGCTAGAGGGGTAGCGGGAGCCGCGAACACCGGGGAGCTGTTTTTT.